The 12 T cell receptor beta chains presented below share a single source sample, sequenced in a study of technical replicates of blood from several donors. Profiled with immunoSEQ multiplex PCR; TCRdb holds only in-frame clones, not every one. The sample lists tens of thousands of clones; about 95% were seen once. The sample was PBMCs. Receptor source: a human donor in good health. Some clones in this sample may be carry-over from other donors' samples.

CDR3 coding DNA: TGTGCCAGCAGGGGGGGGACAGGAAGCAATCAGCCCCAGCATTTT. Residues: CASRGGTGSNQPQHF. V and J are TRBV2 and TRBJ1-5, with TRBD1 matching over 8 bases. Germline CDR1 SNHLY, CDR2 FYNNEI. The ends lost 6 bases at V and 1 base at J; junction bases unmatched: 5. The CDR3 length is 15 residues.

In this sample, this clone turned up a few times. The chain joins TRBV4-3 to TRBJ2-7; 11 bases are a match to TRBD2. The J segment lost 1 base and the V segment lost 3 bases, leaving 5 bases of the junction unmatched. This CDR3 has 16 residues. Looked up from germline, CDR1 is LGHNA and CDR2 is YSLEER. CDR3 nucleotide sequence: TGCGCCAGCAGCCAGGGGGGACTAGCGGATTCCTACGAGCAGTACTTC. Residues: CASSQGGLADSYEQYF.

This clone was observed a single time. The chain uses TRBV18 and TRBJ2-3, with a possible D match to TRBD1 (7 bases). CDR3 length equals 15 residues. V lost 3 bases to trimming and J lost 0 bases, with 10 bases between them. Germline V gene data show CDR1 as KGHSH and CDR2 as LQKENI. The DNA for the CDR3 is TGTGCCAGCTCACCCCCAGGGGGGAGCACAGATACGCAGTATTTT. As protein: CASSPPGGSTDTQYF.

The gene calls are TRBV7-8 and TRBJ1-5, with D maybe TRBD1 (5 bases). Germline V gene lookup returns CDR1 SGHVS and CDR2 FQNEAQ. V was shortened by 5 bases and J by 5 bases, with 19 bases between the two germline ends. CDR3 length: 16 amino acids. The DNA of the CDR3 is TGTGCCAGCAGCCCCCGCGCCCACGGGGGTGATCAGCCCCAGCATTTT. It specifies CASSPRAHGGDQPQHF. Full variable domain (rest looked up from reference TRBV7-8 and TRBJ1-5): GAGVSQSPRYKVAKRGQDVALRCDPISGHVSLFWYQQALGQGPEFLTYFQNEAQLDKSGLPSDRFFAERPEGSVSTLKIQRTQQEDSAVYLCASSPRAHGGDQPQHFGDGTRLSIL.

The rearrangement uses TRBV29-1 and TRBJ2-1; D is unclear. Trimming shortened V by 3 bases and J by 0 bases, and 9 bases separated the two germline ends. The length of the CDR3 is 14 residues. Germline V gene lookup returns CDR1 SQVTM and CDR2 ANQGSEA. The CDR3 reads CSVDGLSSYNEQFF. CDR3 DNA sequence: TGCAGCGTTGATGGTCTGAGCTCCTACAATGAGCAGTTCTTC.

The CDR3 bases are TGTGCCAGCAGTTACTCGACCGGGGGGTCTAACTATGGCTACACCTTC. Translating it yields CASSYSTGGSNYGYTF. This rearrangement joins TRBV6-5 to TRBJ1-2, with D possibly matching TRBD1 (5 bases). The CDR3 runs 16 residues. Germline CDR1 and CDR2: MNHEY and SVGAGI. With 0 bases removed from V and 0 bases from J, the gap between germline ends came to 11 bases.

The J gene is TRBJ2-4, the V gene TRBV6-5; 7 nucleotides agree with TRBD2. CDR1 and CDR2 from the germline V gene are MNHEY and SVGAGI. The ends lost 2 bases at V and 0 bases at J; junction bases unmatched: 4. The CDR3 length is 16 residues. The CDR3 here is CASSYGLAVAKNIQYF. The CDR3, as DNA: TGTGCCAGCAGTTACGGGCTAGCGGTAGCCAAAAACATTCAGTACTTC.

The chain employs TRBV9 and TRBJ2-7; 9 nucleotides agree with TRBD1. In germline, CDR1 is SGDLS, CDR2 YYNGEE. This CDR3 is built from 15 residues. The trim removed 3 bases at V and 5 bases at J, leaving 9 bases unmatched. The CDR3: CASSAPRDRDNEQYF. CDR3 bases: TGTGCCAGCAGCGCTCCCCGGGACAGGGACAACGAGCAGTACTTC.

V is TRBV5-4 and J is TRBJ2-6, with D unclear. CDR1 SGHNT and CDR2 YYREEE come from the germline V gene (reference sequence). The CDR3 totals 16 residues. V gave up 1 base and J gave up 1 base, with 9 bases separating them. The CDR3 DNA reads as TGTGCCAGCAGCTTGAAATCCGGTTCTGGGGCCAACGTCCTGACTTTC. Translated, it gives CASSLKSGSGANVLTF.

The chain combines TRBV2 with TRBJ2-7; D call uncertain. CDR3 length: 10 residues. Trimming took 8 bases from V and 4 from J, leaving 6 bases between them. Germline CDR1 is SNHLY and CDR2 is FYNNEI. CDR3: CASGTYEQYF. DNA for the CDR3: TGTGCCAGCGGTACTTACGAGCAGTACTTC.

The chain couples TRBV20-1 to TRBJ1-2; unclear D gene. This CDR3 is built from 11 residues. V was shortened by 5 bases and J by 8 bases, with 12 bases between the two germline ends. Germline V gene lookup returns CDR1 DFQATT and CDR2 SNEGSKA (reference sequence). CDR3 in DNA: TGCAGTGCTCCCTGGTTAGAGGGCTACACCTTC. It specifies CSAPWLEGYTF.

The rearrangement uses TRBV7-9 and TRBJ2-7; weak D call: TRBD2 (5 bases). Between the trimmed V and J ends, which lost 4 bases and 2 bases, there was a span of 9 bases. The length of the CDR3 is 13 residues. Germline V gene data show CDR1 as SEHNR and CDR2 as FQNEAQ (reference sequence). CDR3 region: CASSSGLAYEQYF. In nucleotides, the CDR3 is TGTGCCAGCAGCTCCGGACTGGCCTACGAGCAGTACTTC.